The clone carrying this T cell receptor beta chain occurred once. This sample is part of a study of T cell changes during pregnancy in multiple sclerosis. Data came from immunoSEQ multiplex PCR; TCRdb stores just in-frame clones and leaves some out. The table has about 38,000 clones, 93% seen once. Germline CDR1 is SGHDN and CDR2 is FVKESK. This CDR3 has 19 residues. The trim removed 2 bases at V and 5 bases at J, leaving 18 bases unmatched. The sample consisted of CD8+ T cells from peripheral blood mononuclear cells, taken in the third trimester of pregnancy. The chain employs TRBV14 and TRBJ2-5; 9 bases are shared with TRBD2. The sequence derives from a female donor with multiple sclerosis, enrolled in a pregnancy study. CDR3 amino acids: CASSQTLGASGTLLETQYF. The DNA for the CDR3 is TGTGCCAGCAGCCAAACCCTAGGGGCTAGCGGGACCCTGTTGGAGACCCAGTACTTC. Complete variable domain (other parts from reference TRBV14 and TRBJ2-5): EAGVTQFPSHSVIEKGQTVTLRCDPISGHDNLYWYRRVMGKEIKFLLHFVKESKQDESGMPNNRFLAERTGGTYSTLKVQPAELEDSGVYFCASSQTLGASGTLLETQYFGPGTRLLVL.